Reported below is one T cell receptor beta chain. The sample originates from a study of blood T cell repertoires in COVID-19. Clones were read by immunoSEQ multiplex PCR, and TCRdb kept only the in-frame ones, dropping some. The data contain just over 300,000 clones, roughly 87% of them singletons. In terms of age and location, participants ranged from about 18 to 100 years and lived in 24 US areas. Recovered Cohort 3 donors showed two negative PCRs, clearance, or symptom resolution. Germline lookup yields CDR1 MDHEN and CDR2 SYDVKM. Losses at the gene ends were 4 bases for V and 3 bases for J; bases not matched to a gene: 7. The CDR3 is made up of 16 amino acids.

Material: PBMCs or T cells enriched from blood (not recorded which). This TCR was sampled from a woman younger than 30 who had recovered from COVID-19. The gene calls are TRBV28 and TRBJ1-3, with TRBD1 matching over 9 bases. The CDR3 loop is CASSSYPGQGGNTIYF. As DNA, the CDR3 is TGTGCCAGCAGTTCGTATCCGGGACAGGGTGGAAACACCATATATTTT.